The text below deals with one T cell receptor (beta chain). Its target is not known. The data were taken from a study of shared clonotypes between healthy human individuals. Study results and caveats: Against clonotypes common to all four donors, non-shared ones had lower generation probabilities.

Trimming pared 0 bases from V and 7 bases from J, leaving 9 bases between. CDR3 length: 13 residues. Germline lookup yields CDR1 SGHNT and CDR2 YYREEE (reference sequence). In the original processing: Filtering differed because ImmunoSEQ produced junction-only sequences that carried no quality scores. Data came from immunoSEQ multiplex PCR; TCRdb stores just in-frame clones and leaves some out. That table is the source of V, J and clone size, and D and trimming were worked out from the DNA. The sample records more than 2 million clones, around 95% being singletons. J is TRBJ2-3 and V is TRBV5-4; perhaps TRBD1 as D (6 bases). The sequence was obtained from a man aged 18 to 29 in good health. Sequencing was carried out using naive CD4+ T cells sorted from blood. Subset given: CD45RA+ positively selected. The chain's CDR3 is CASSLGDTHTQYF. Here the CDR3 DNA reads TGTGCCAGCAGCTTGGGGGACACCCATACGCAGTATTTT.